This TCR beta chain was captured by sequencing in a study of cytomegalovirus exposure and HLA in healthy donors. PCR primers comprised 60 Vbeta and 13 Jbeta primers. Clones were sequenced by immunoSEQ multiplex PCR, and TCRdb holds only the in-frame ones, with some missing. Of some 150,000 clones listed, 60% to 80% are singletons. This clone came up a few times. The CDR3 covers 16 residues. From germline, CDR1 is MGHRA and CDR2 YSYEKL. After removal of 4 bases from V and 4 bases from J, the junction contained 11 bases not matched to a gene. Source material: PBMCs. The chain has TRBV4-1 and TRBJ2-7, with TRBD2 identical over 9 bases. The source is a woman in her thirties in good health and CMV-seronegative. CDR3 DNA: TGCGCCAGCAGCCCGACGGTGAGCGGGGGGATTTACGAGCAGTACTTC. This codes for CASSPTVSGGIYEQYF.